The next 21 T cell receptor beta chains were all read from a single sample in a study of blood T cell repertoires in COVID-19 (dated by TCRdb to about 2020). The method was the immunoSEQ multiplex PCR assay. Drawn from immuneACCESS, this table holds only the in-frame rearrangements with V and J called that TCRdb kept. Clones are partly lost; checked studies trace under half to an unresolved V gene and leave the rest unexplained. The sample contains under 200,000 clones, about 88% of them found a single time. Of the sample, 5.5% to 7% falls within the top ten clones. The sequenced sample consisted of peripheral blood. These receptors all come from a man aged 35-49 years with active or convalescent COVID-19.

The chain recombines TRBV28 with TRBJ2-2; 9 bases are a match to TRBD1. The junction had 3 bases not matched to a gene; V was cut back by 6 bases and J by 4 bases. Germline assignment: CDR1 MDHEN and CDR2 SYDVKM. The CDR3 covers 14 residues. In DNA form, the CDR3 reads TGTGCCAGCAGGGGACAGGGTCGCACCGGGGAGCTGTTTTTT. It specifies CASRGQGRTGELFF.

This sequence joins TRBV14 and TRBJ2-7, with 13 bases fitting TRBD2. The CDR3 has 13 residues. Germline CDR1 is SGHDN and CDR2 is FVKESK. The trim removed 3 bases at V and 7 bases at J, leaving 0 bases unmatched. The CDR3 loop reads CASSQTSGGEQYF. In DNA, the CDR3 is TGTGCCAGCAGCCAGACTAGCGGGGGGGAGCAGTACTTC.

This clone was counted a single time. The rearrangement uses TRBV27 and TRBJ1-1; tentative D call: TRBD1 (6 bases). Trimming stripped 5 bases from V and 4 bases from J, with 11 bases between. Per the germline V gene, CDR1 is MNHEY and CDR2 is SMNVEV (reference sequence). This CDR3 has 13 residues. CDR3 nucleotides: TGTGCCAGCAGTGCGGACAGACCCACTGAAGCTTTCTTT. Its protein is CASSADRPTEAFF.

The V call is TRBV6-7, the J call TRBJ1-5; TRBD1 agrees at 8 bases. TRBV6-7 is an ORF, and what it does is uncertain. With 7 bases clipped from V and 5 bases from J, the junction kept 13 bases outside the gene matches. The CDR3 is 16 amino acids. CDR3 region: CASIPRDRPHYQPQHF. CDR3 nucleotide sequence: TGTGCCAGCATCCCGAGGGACAGGCCTCACTATCAGCCCCAGCATTTT.

This clone is a singleton in its sample. The gene calls are TRBV19 and TRBJ2-3; 7 bases line up with TRBD1. The CDR3 has 15 amino acids. V was pared by 1 base and J by 5 bases, with 6 bases of the junction left unmatched. Germline V gene data show CDR1 as LNHDA and CDR2 as SQIVND (reference sequence). The chain's CDR3 is CASSIGGSGGDTQYF. In DNA, the CDR3 is TGTGCCAGTAGTATAGGGGGGTCAGGGGGAGATACGCAGTATTTT.

The chain uses TRBV6-5 and TRBJ2-1; D is possibly TRBD1 (5 bases). With 10 bases removed from V and 5 bases from J, the gap between germline ends came to 12 bases. Germline lookup yields CDR1 MNHEY and CDR2 SVGAGI. This CDR3 has 12 amino acids. CDR3 amino acids: CATEQADNEQFF. The CDR3 coding sequence is TGTGCCACCGAACAGGCGGACAATGAGCAGTTCTTC.

J is TRBJ2-5 and V is TRBV29-1; no clear D. The CDR3 runs 13 residues. Germline CDR1 SQVTM, CDR2 ANQGSEA. The V and J ends lost 8 bases and 2 bases respectively, with 15 bases between them. CDR3 nucleotides: TGCAGCAATTGGGTGGGCATTCAAGAGACCCAGTACTTC. Its protein is CSNWVGIQETQYF.

This chain links TRBV7-3 with TRBJ1-2; D may be TRBD1 (6 bases). This CDR3 has 13 amino acids. Germline CDR1 is SGHTA and CDR2 is FQGTGA. V was cut by 0 bases and J by 8 bases, with 10 bases left in between. Written as DNA, the CDR3 is TGTGCCAGCAGCTTAACCCAGGGGCGCGGCTACACCTTC. Translated: CASSLTQGRGYTF. Full variable domain (remainder filled in from reference TRBV7-3 and TRBJ1-2): GAGVSQTPSNKVTEKGKYVELRCDPISGHTALYWYRQSLGQGPEFLIYFQGTGAADDSGLPNDRFFAVRPEGSVSTLKIQRTERGDSAVYLCASSLTQGRGYTFGSGTRLTVV.

The chain carries TRBV20-1 and TRBJ2-2; maybe TRBD1 (5 bases). Germline V gene lookup returns CDR1 DFQATT and CDR2 SNEGSKA (reference sequence). V was clipped by 3 bases and J by 6 bases, with 17 bases between them. CDR3 length equals 15 residues. The CDR3 protein is CSASARGRHAGELFF. The CDR3 DNA is TGCAGTGCTAGTGCAAGGGGCCGACACGCCGGGGAGCTGTTTTTT.

This chain joins TRBV6-5 and TRBJ1-1; TRBD1 matches 9 bases. Per the germline V gene, CDR1 is MNHEY and CDR2 is SVGAGI. This CDR3 is built from 14 residues. After removal of 6 bases from V and 4 bases from J, the junction contained 6 bases not matched to a gene. Here the CDR3 reads CASRYRGLGTEAFF. The DNA of the CDR3 is TGTGCCAGCAGGTACAGGGGGCTCGGCACTGAAGCTTTCTTT.

The chain combines TRBV6-1 with TRBJ1-4, with D unresolved. There are 14 residues in the CDR3. Trimming removed 1 base at V and 6 bases at J, with 9 bases between. Germline loops: CDR1 MNHNS, CDR2 SASEGT. The CDR3 coding sequence is TGTGCCAGCAGTGAAGGGCCCGTTTATGAAAAACTGTTTTTT. This encodes CASSEGPVYEKLFF.

Many counts were recorded for this clone. The gene calls are TRBV9 and TRBJ2-7; TRBD1 matches at 7 bases. There are 12 residues in the CDR3. The V segment lost 3 bases and the J segment 5 bases; nucleotides outside the gene matches: 2. CDR1 is SGDLS and CDR2 is YYNGEE in the germline V gene. CDR3 protein: CASSAGQNEQYF. The CDR3, as DNA: TGTGCCAGCAGCGCGGGACAGAACGAGCAGTACTTC.

The chain couples TRBV11-3 to TRBJ1-3; D is unresolved. The V end was cut by 5 bases, the J end by 0 bases, with 14 bases between. CDR1 is SGHNT and CDR2 is YENEEA in the germline V gene. This CDR3 is built from 16 residues. CDR3 in DNA: TGTGCCAGCAGCGATACAGCTTTCAGCTCTGGAAACACCATATATTTT. Its translation is CASSDTAFSSGNTIYF.

The rearrangement links TRBV23-1 to TRBJ1-2; D remains unclear. TRBV23-1 is an open reading frame, and its role is uncertain. The CDR3 extends over 17 amino acids. The germline V and J ends were trimmed by 2 bases and 4 bases, with 20 bases remaining between them. The CDR3 here is CASSQRFFRDVCYGYTF. CDR3 coding DNA: TGCGCCAGCAGTCAAAGGTTTTTCCGGGATGTGTGCTATGGCTACACCTTC.

The rearrangement joins TRBV4-1 to TRBJ2-6; D possibly corresponds to TRBD1 (6 bases). The CDR3 spans 17 residues. Looked up from germline, CDR1 is MGHRA and CDR2 is YSYEKL. Trimming removed 5 bases at V and 2 bases at J, with 16 bases between. In DNA, the CDR3 is TGCGCCAGCAGCGCCGAACAGGGATCACCTGGGGCCAACGTCCTGACTTTC. Amino acids: CASSAEQGSPGANVLTF.

This chain uses TRBV15 with TRBJ1-5; 7 bases map to TRBD1. CDR1 LNHNV and CDR2 YYDKDF come from the germline V gene (reference sequence). This CDR3 is built from 18 residues. V lost 4 bases to trimming and J lost 0 bases; unmatched junction nucleotides: 12. The CDR3 DNA follows: TGTGCCACCAGCACCGCGACAGGGCCGCTTTATAGCAATCAGCCCCAGCATTTT. This gives the protein CATSTATGPLYSNQPQHF.

In nucleotides, the CDR3 is TGTGCCAGCAGCTATGACAGGGTTGGCCAGCCCCAGCATTTT. Amino acid sequence: CASSYDRVGQPQHF. The V and J genes are TRBV5-8 and TRBJ1-5; 7 bases match TRBD1. CDR1 and CDR2 (germline): SGHTS, YDEGEE. This CDR3 comprises 14 residues. J gave up 7 bases and V 3 bases, and 7 bases lay outside the gene matches.

Here the CDR3 reads CASSSLTSGGYNEQFF. CDR3 coding DNA: TGTGCCAGCAGCTCCCTGACTAGCGGGGGGTATAATGAGCAGTTCTTC. The genes are TRBV11-2 and TRBJ2-1; 13 bases are a match to TRBD2. There are 16 residues in the CDR3. Unmatched junction bases numbered 7, after V lost 4 bases and J lost 7 bases. CDR1 is SGHAT, CDR2 FQNNGV, per germline.

This chain connects TRBV19 to TRBJ1-1; D is ambiguous. Per the germline V gene, CDR1 is LNHDA and CDR2 is SQIVND (reference sequence). Deletions cut 4 bases from V and 8 bases from J, with 17 bases between. The CDR3 spans 14 residues. The CDR3 here is CASSSSGFVWEAFF. Written as DNA, the CDR3 is TGTGCCAGTAGTAGCTCAGGATTCGTCTGGGAAGCTTTCTTT.

The chain is built from TRBV2 and TRBJ1-5; a weak D match, TRBD1 (5 bases). V lost 8 bases, J lost 4 bases, and 12 bases lay in between. CDR3 length equals 13 residues. Germline assignment: CDR1 SNHLY and CDR2 FYNNEI. The CDR3 loop reads CASSGGGNQPQHF. The CDR3 DNA sequence: TGTGCCAGCTCTGGGGGGGGAAATCAGCCCCAGCATTTT.

This clone appeared once. The chain combines TRBV18 with TRBJ1-6; tentatively, D is TRBD1 (5 bases). Germline assignment: CDR1 KGHSH and CDR2 LQKENI. CDR3 length equals 16 residues. The germline V and J ends were trimmed by 2 bases and 5 bases, with 13 bases remaining between them. CDR3 bases: TGTGCCAGCTCACCATACCAAATACAGGATAATTCACCCCTCCACTTT. Protein sequence: CASSPYQIQDNSPLHF.